One sample yielded the 9 T cell receptor beta chains listed below, sequenced in a study of T cell responses to AZD1222 COVID-19 vaccine. The assay was immunoSEQ multiplex PCR, and TCRdb's table has in-frame clones only and misses some. The sample carries about 93,000 clones, roughly nine tenths recorded once. The material was peripheral blood, obtained on day 0 of MenACWY control vaccination. The receptors derive from an adult in good health.

The rearrangement links TRBV11-2 to TRBJ2-3, with 7 bases fitting TRBD2. J was trimmed by 2 bases and V by 5 bases; bases with no gene match: 7. Germline V gives CDR1 SGHAT, CDR2 FQNNGV. The CDR3 has 15 amino acids. This CDR3 reads CASSVAGTNTDTQYF. The DNA of the CDR3 is TGTGCCAGCAGCGTAGCGGGTACTAACACAGATACGCAGTATTTT.

The chain joins TRBV4-3 to TRBJ2-6; maybe TRBD1 (6 bases). The CDR3 is 17 residues long. CDR1 is LGHNA, CDR2 YSLEER, per germline. With 4 bases removed from V and 0 bases from J, the gap between germline ends came to 13 bases. The CDR3 is CASSPTEQGSGANVLTF. CDR3 coding DNA: TGCGCCAGCAGCCCTACGGAACAGGGCTCTGGGGCCAACGTCCTGACTTTC.

The rearrangement links TRBV6-5 to TRBJ1-2; a weak D match, TRBD1 (5 bases). The V end was cut by 11 bases, the J end by 5 bases, with 12 bases between. CDR1 and CDR2 from the germline V gene are MNHEY and SVGAGI. The CDR3 loop spans 11 amino acids. CDR3 in DNA: TGTGCCTCCTGGGGGGAATATGGCTACACCTTC. This sequence encodes CASWGEYGYTF.

V gene TRBV5-6 combines with J gene TRBJ1-3; the D gene is possibly TRBD1 (5 bases). The CDR3 is 13 residues long. Trimming stripped 4 bases from V and 11 bases from J, with 16 bases between. Per the germline V gene, CDR1 is SGHDT and CDR2 is YYEEEE. CDR3: CASSPHRGVSIYF. In nucleotides, the CDR3 is TGTGCCAGCAGCCCCCATAGAGGGGTATCCATATATTTT.

The chain joins TRBV6-2 or TRBV6-3 to TRBJ2-1; 15 bases are a match to TRBD2. The CDR3 contains 16 residues. Germline CDR1 MNHEY, CDR2 SVGEGT. The V segment lost 2 bases and the J segment 8 bases; nucleotides outside the gene matches: 4. Here the CDR3 reads CASSYRGLAGGYEQFF. In DNA, the CDR3 is TGTGCCAGCAGTTACCGGGGACTAGCGGGGGGATATGAGCAGTTCTTC.

The gene calls are TRBV11-1 and TRBJ2-1; 9 nucleotides agree with TRBD2. This CDR3 is built from 14 residues. Germline V lookup: CDR1 SGHAT, CDR2 FQDESV (reference sequence). The junction had 6 bases not matched to a gene; V was cut back by 8 bases and J by 4 bases. For the CDR3, the DNA is TGTGCCAGCGGTGTTAGCGGGGGTTACAATGAGCAGTTCTTC. This translates into CASGVSGGYNEQFF.

The rearrangement links TRBV11-3 to TRBJ1-2; TRBD1 aligns across 10 bases. The V and J ends lost 4 bases and 6 bases, in that order; junction bases with no gene match: 2. Germline values: CDR1 SGHNT, CDR2 YENEEA. The CDR3 spans 13 residues. The CDR3 loop is CASSYGTGDGYTF. CDR3 in DNA: TGTGCCAGCAGCTACGGGACAGGGGATGGCTACACCTTC.

V is TRBV5-1 and J is TRBJ1-1, with a tentative D call TRBD1 (6 bases). Germline lookup yields CDR1 SGHRS and CDR2 YFSETQ. Trimming left V 0 bases short and J 4 bases short, with 16 bases between. The CDR3 consists of 16 residues. CDR3 nucleotide sequence: TGCGCCAGCAGCTTGGGACAAGGGGGTTGGAGCACTGAAGCTTTCTTT. It codes for CASSLGQGGWSTEAFF.

The V call is TRBV19, the J call TRBJ1-3; unclear D gene. There are 12 residues in the CDR3. Trimming removed 6 bases from V and 7 bases from J, with 10 bases in between. Germline-derived CDR1 and CDR2 are LNHDA and SQIVND (reference sequence). CDR3 loop: CASSRGRNTIYF. Written as DNA, the CDR3 is TGTGCCAGTAGCCGAGGGAGGAACACCATATATTTT.